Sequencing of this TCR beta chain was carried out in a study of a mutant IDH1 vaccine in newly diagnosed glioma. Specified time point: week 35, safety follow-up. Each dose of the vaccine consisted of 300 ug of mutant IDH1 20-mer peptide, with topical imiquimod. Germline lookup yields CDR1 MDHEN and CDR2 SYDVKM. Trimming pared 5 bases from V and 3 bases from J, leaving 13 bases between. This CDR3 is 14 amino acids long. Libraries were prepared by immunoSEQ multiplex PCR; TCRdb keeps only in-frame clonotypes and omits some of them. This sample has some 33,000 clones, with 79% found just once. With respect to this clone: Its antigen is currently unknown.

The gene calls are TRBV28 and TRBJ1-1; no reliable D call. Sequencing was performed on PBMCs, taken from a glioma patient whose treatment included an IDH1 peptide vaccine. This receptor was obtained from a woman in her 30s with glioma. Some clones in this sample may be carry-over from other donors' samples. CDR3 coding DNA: TGTGCCAGCAGTCTAGGGTTGGCGTACACTGAAGCTTTCTTT. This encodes CASSLGLAYTEAFF.